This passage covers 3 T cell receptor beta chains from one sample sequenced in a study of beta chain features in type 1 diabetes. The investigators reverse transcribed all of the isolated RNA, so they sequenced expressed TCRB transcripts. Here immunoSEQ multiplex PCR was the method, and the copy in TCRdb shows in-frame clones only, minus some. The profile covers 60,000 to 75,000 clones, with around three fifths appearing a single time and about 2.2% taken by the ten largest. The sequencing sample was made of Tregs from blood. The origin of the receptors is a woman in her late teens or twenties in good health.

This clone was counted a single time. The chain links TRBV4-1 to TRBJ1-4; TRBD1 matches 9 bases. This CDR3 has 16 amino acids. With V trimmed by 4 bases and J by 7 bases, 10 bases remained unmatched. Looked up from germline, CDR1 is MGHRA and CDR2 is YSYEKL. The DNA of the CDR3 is TGCGCCAGCAGCCCGAGGAACGGACAGGGGTCTGAAAAACTGTTTTTT. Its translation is CASSPRNGQGSEKLFF.

CDR3 sequence reads: CASSFNFYNEQFF. In nucleotides, the CDR3 is TGCGCCAGCAGCTTTAACTTCTACAATGAGCAGTTCTTC. This chain joins TRBV5-1 and TRBJ2-1; D is unresolved. Germline V gene sequence: CDR1 SGHRS, CDR2 YFSETQ. V lost 2 bases, J lost 3 bases, and 6 bases lay in between. The CDR3 loop spans 13 amino acids.

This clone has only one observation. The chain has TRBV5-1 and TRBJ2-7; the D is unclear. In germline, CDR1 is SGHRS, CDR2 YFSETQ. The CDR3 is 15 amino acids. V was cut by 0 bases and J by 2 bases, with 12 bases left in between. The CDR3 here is CASSLAGGTAYEQYF. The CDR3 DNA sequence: TGCGCCAGCAGCTTGGCGGGTGGAACTGCCTACGAGCAGTACTTC. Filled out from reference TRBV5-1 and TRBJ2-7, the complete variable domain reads KAGVTQTPRYLIKTRGQQVTLSCSPISGHRSVSWYQQTPGQGLQFLFEYFSETQRNKGNFPGRFSGRQFSNSRSEMNVSTLELGDSALYLCASSLAGGTAYEQYFGPGTRLTVT.